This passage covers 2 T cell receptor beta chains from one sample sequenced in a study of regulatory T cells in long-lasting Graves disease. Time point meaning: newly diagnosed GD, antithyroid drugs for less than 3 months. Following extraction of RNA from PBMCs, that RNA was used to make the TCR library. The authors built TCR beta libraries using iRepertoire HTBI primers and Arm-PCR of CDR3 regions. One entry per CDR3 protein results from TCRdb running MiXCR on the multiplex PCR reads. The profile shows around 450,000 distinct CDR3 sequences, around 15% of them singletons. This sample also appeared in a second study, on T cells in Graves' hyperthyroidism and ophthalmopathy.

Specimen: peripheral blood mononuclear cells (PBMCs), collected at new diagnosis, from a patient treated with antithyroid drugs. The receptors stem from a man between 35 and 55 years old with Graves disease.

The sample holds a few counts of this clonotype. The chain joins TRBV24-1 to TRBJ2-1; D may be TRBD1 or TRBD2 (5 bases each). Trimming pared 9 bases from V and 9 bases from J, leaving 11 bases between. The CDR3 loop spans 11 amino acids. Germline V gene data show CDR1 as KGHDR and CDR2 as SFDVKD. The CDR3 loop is CATATGGEQFF. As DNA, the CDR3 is TGTGCCACCGCTACAGGAGGTGAGCAGTTCTTC.

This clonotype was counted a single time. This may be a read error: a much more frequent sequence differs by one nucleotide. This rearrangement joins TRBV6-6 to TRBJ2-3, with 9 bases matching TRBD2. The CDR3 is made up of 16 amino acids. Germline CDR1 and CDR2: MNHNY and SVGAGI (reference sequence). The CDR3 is CTSSYSATSGIDTQYF. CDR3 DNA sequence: TGTACCAGCAGTTACTCGGCGACTAGCGGCATAGATACGCAGTATTTT.